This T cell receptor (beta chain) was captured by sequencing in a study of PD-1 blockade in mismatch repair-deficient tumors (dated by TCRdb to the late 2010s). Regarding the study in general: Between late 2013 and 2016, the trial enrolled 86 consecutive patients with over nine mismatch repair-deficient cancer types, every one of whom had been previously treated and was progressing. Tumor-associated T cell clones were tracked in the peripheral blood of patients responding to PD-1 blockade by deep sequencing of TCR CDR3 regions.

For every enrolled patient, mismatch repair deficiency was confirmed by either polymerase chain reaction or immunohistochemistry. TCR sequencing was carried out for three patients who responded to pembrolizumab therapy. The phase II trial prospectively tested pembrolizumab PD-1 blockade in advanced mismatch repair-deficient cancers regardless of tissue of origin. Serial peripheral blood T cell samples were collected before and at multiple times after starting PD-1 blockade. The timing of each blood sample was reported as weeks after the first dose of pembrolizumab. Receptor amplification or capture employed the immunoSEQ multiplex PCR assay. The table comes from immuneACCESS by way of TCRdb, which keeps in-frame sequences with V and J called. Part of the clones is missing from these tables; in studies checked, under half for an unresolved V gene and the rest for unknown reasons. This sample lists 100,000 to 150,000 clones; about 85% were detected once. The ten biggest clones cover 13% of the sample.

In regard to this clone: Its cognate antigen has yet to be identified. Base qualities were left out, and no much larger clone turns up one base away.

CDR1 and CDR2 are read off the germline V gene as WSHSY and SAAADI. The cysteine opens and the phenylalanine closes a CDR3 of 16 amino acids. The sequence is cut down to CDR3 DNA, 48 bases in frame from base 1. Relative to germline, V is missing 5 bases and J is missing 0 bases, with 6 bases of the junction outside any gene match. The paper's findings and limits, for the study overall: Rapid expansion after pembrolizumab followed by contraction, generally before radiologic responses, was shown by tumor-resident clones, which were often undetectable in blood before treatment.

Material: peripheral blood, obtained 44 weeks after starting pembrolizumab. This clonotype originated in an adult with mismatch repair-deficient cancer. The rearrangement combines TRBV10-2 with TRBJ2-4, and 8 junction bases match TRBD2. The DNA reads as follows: TGCGCCAGCAGTCCAGCGGGAGAGAGAGCCAAAAACATTCAGTACTTC. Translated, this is CASSPAGERAKNIQYF.